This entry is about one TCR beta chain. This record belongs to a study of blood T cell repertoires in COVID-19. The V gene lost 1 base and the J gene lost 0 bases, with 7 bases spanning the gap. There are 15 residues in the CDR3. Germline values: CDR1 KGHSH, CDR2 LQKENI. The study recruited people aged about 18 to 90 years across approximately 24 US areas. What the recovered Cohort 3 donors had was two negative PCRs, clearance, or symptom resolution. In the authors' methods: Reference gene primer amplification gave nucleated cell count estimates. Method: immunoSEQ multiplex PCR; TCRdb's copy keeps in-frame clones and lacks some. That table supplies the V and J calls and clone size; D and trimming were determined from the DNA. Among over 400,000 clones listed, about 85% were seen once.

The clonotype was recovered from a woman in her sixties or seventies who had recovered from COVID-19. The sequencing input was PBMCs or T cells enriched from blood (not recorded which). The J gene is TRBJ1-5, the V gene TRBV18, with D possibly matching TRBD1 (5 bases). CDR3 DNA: TGTGCCAGCTCACCACGACAGATTAGCAATCAGCCCCAGCATTTT. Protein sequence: CASSPRQISNQPQHF. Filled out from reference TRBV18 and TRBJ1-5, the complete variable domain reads NAGVMQNPRHLVRRRGQEARLRCSPMKGHSHVYWYRQLPEEGLKFMVYLQKENIIDESGMPKERFSAEFPKEGPSILRIQQVVRGDSAAYFCASSPRQISNQPQHFGDGTRLSIL.